The 6 T cell receptor beta chains reported below all come from one sample, sequenced in a study of blood T cell repertoires in COVID-19. Method: immunoSEQ multiplex PCR; TCRdb's copy keeps in-frame clones and lacks some. Among more than 65,000 clones, roughly 80% were seen once, and the ten largest hold more than 15%. Sequenced material: peripheral blood. The receptor source for this set is a man in his fifties or sixties with acute or convalescent COVID-19.

The rearrangement uses TRBV4-1 and TRBJ2-7; D call uncertain. The CDR3 extends over 16 amino acids. Trimming removed 0 bases at V and 4 bases at J, with 16 bases between. The V gene's germline CDR1 is MGHRA and CDR2 YSYEKL. The chain's CDR3 is CASSQEEALVTYEQYF. The CDR3 DNA is TGCGCCAGCAGCCAAGAAGAGGCTCTAGTGACTTACGAGCAGTACTTC.

This clone occurred a few times. The CDR3: CASLNRPGQDKTTNEKLFF. For the CDR3, the DNA is TGTGCCAGTCTAAATCGTCCGGGACAGGATAAAACAACTAATGAAAAACTGTTTTTT. This rearrangement joins TRBV19 to TRBJ1-4; 8 bases match TRBD1. Trimming at V came to 8 bases and at J to 0 bases, leaving 17 bases not matched to a gene. The V gene's germline CDR1 is LNHDA and CDR2 SQIVND (reference sequence). The CDR3 sequence is 19 residues long.

The gene calls are TRBV2 and TRBJ2-3, with 8 bases fitting TRBD1. Trimming took 7 bases from V and 3 from J; bases not matched to a gene: 9. The germline gives CDR1 SNHLY, CDR2 FYNNEI. The CDR3 has 15 amino acids. CDR3 region: CASKPTGVLTDTQYF. Written as DNA, the CDR3 is TGTGCCAGCAAGCCGACAGGGGTATTGACAGATACGCAGTATTTT.

The gene calls are TRBV10-1 and TRBJ2-3, with D unresolved. This CDR3 comprises 11 residues. The V and J ends lost 9 bases and 2 bases respectively, with 6 bases between them. Germline V CDR1 and CDR2: WNHNN, SYGVQD (reference sequence). The CDR3 loop is CASGPTDTQYF. The CDR3 DNA sequence: TGCGCCAGTGGGCCCACAGATACGCAGTATTTT.

The rearrangement links TRBV29-1 to TRBJ1-1; 7 nucleotides line up with TRBD1. The CDR3 has 15 amino acids. Per germline, CDR1 SQVTM and CDR2 ANQGSEA. V was clipped by 5 bases and J by 4 bases; unmatched bases: 13. The CDR3 here is CSVQGGQGSGTEAFF. CDR3 nucleotide sequence: TGCAGCGTTCAAGGGGGCCAGGGGTCGGGCACTGAAGCTTTCTTT.

V and J are TRBV7-9 and TRBJ1-4; the D is unclear. The germline gives CDR1 SEHNR, CDR2 FQNEAQ (reference sequence). The CDR3 sequence is 16 residues long. V was clipped by 4 bases and J by 3 bases, with 15 bases between them. This chain's CDR3 is CASSSNTGISNEKLFF. In nucleotides, the CDR3 is TGTGCCAGCAGCTCAAACACCGGGATCTCTAATGAAAAACTGTTTTTT.